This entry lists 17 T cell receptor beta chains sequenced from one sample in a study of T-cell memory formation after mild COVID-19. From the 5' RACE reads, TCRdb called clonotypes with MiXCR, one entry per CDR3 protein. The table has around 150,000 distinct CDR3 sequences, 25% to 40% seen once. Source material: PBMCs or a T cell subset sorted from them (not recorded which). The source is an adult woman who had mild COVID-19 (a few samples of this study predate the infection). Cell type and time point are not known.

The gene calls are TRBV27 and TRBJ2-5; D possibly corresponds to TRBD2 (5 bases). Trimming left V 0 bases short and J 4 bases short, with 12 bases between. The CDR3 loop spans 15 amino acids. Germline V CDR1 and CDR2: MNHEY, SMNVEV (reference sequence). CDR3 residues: CASSLSPSPGETQYF. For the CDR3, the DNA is TGTGCCAGCAGTTTATCGCCTAGCCCAGGAGAGACCCAGTACTTC.

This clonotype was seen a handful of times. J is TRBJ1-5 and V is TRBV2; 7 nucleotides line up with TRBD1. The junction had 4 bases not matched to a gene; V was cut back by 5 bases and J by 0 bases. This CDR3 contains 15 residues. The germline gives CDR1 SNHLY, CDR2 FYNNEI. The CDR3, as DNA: TGTGCCAGCAGTACACAGGGGATTAGCAATCAGCCCCAGCATTTT. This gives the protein CASSTQGISNQPQHF.

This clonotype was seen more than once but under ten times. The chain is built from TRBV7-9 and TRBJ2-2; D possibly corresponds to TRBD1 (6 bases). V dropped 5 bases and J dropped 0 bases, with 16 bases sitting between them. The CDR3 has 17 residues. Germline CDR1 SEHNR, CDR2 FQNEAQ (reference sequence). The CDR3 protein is CASSPRTVLANTGELFF. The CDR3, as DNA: TGTGCCAGCAGCCCGCGGACAGTTCTCGCGAACACCGGGGAGCTGTTTTTT.

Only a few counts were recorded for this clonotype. This CDR3 reads CAISESGDEYEQYF. CDR3 sequence (DNA): TGTGCCATCAGTGAGTCTGGAGACGAGTACGAGCAGTACTTC. V usage is TRBV10-3 and J usage is TRBJ2-7; D ambiguous. V was shortened by 0 bases and J by 4 bases, with 10 bases between the two germline ends. The CDR3 has 14 amino acids. Germline assignment: CDR1 ENHRY and CDR2 SYGVKD.

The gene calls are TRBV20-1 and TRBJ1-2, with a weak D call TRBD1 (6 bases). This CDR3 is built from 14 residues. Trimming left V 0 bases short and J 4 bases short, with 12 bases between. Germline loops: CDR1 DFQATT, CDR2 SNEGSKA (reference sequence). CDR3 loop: CSARDMSGVYGYTF. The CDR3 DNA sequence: TGCAGTGCTAGAGATATGTCAGGGGTCTATGGCTACACCTTC.

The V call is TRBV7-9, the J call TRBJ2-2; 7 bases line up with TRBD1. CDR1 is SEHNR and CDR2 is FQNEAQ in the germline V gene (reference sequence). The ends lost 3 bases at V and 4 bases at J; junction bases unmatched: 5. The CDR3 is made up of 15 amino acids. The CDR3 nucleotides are TGTGCCAGCAGCTTCACAGGGGTTTTCACCGGGGAGCTGTTTTTT. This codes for CASSFTGVFTGELFF. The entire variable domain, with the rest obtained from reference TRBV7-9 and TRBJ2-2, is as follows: DTGVSQNPRHKITKRGQNVTFRCDPISEHNRLYWYRQTLGQGPEFLTYFQNEAQLEKSRLLSDRFSAERPKGSFSTLEIQRTEQGDSAMYLCASSFTGVFTGELFFGEGSRLTVL.

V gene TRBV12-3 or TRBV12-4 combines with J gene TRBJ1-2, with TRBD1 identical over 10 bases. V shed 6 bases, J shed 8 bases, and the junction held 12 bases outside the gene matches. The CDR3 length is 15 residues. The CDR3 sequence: CASRRRGTGENGYTF. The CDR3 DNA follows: TGTGCCAGCAGGCGCAGGGGGACAGGGGAAAACGGCTACACCTTC.

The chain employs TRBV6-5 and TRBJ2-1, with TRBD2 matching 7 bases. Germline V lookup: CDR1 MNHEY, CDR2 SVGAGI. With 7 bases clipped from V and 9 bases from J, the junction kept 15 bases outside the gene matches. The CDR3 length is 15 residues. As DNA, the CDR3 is TGTGCCAGCACTCAGGCTAGCGGTACATATAGTGAGCAGTTCTTC. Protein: CASTQASGTYSEQFF.

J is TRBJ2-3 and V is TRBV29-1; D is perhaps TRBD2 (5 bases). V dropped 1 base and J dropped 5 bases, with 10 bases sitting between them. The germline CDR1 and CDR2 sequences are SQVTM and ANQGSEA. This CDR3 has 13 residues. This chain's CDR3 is CSVEGRMEDTQYF. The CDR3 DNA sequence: TGCAGCGTTGAAGGGAGGATGGAAGATACGCAGTATTTT.

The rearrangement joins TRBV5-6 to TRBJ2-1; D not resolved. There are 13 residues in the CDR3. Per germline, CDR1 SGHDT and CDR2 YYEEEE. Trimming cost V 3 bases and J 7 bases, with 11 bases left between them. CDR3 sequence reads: CASSSIPRNEQFF. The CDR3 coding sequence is TGTGCCAGCAGCTCTATCCCAAGAAATGAGCAGTTCTTC.

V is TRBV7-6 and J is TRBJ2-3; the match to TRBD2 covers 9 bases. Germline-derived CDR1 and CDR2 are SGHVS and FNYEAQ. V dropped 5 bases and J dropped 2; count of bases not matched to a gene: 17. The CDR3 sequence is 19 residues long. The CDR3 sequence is CASSNHPEWPSGDTDTQYF. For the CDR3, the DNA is TGTGCCAGCAGCAACCACCCCGAGTGGCCTAGCGGGGACACAGATACGCAGTATTTT.

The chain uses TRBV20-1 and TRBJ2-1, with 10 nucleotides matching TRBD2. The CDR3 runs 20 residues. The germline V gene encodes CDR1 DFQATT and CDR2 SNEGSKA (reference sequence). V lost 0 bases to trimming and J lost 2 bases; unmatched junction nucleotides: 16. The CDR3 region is CSARDLPSGSHYSAYNEQFF. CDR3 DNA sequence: TGCAGTGCTAGAGATCTCCCTAGCGGGAGTCACTACTCCGCCTACAATGAGCAGTTCTTC.

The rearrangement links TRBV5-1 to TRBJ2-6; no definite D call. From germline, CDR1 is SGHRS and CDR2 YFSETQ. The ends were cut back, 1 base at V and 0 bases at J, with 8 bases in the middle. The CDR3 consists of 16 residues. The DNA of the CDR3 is TGCGCCAGCAGCTTGCCGAGAAACTCTGGGGCCAACGTCCTGACTTTC. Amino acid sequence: CASSLPRNSGANVLTF.

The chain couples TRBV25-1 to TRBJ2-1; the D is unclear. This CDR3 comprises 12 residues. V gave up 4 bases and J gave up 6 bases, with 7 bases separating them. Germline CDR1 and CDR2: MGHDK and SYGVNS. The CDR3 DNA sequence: TGTGCCAGCAGTGGGTTGGGCAATGAGCAGTTCTTC. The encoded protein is CASSGLGNEQFF.

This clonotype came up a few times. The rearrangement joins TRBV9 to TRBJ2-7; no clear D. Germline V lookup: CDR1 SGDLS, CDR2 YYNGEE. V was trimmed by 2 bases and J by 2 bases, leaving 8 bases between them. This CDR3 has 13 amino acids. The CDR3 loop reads CASSVPPTYEQYF. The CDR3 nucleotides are TGTGCCAGCAGCGTTCCCCCGACCTACGAGCAGTACTTC.

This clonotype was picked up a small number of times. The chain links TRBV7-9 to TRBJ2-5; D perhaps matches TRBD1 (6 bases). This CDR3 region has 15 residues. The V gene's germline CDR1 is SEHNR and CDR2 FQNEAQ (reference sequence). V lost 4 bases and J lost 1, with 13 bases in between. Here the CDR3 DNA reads TGTGCCAGCAGCTCATTTGGACAGTCCCAAGAGACCCAGTACTTC. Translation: CASSSFGQSQETQYF.

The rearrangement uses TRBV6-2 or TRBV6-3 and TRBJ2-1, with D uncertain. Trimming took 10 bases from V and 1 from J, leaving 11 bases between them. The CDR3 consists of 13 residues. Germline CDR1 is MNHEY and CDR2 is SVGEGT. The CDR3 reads CATKWGSYNEQFF. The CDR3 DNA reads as TGTGCCACCAAGTGGGGATCCTACAATGAGCAGTTCTTC.